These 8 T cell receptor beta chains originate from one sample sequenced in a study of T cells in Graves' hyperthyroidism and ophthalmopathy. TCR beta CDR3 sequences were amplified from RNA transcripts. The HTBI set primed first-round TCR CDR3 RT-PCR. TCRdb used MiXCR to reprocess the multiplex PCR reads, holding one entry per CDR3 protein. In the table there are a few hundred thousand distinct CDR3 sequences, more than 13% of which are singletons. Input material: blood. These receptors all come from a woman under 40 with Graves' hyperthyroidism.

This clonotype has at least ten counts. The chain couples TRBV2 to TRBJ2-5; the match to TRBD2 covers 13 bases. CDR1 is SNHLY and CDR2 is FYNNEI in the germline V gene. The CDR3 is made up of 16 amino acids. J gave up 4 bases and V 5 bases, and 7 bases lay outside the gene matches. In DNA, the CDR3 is TGTGCCAGCAGTCCGAGGGGACTAGCGGGACGAGAGACCCAGTACTTC. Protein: CASSPRGLAGRETQYF.

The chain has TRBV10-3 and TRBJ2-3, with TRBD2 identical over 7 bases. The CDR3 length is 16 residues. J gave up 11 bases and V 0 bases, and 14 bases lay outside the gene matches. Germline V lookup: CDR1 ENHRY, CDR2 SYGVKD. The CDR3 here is CAISESGLQTSTVQYF. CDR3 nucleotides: TGTGCCATCAGTGAGTCGGGACTGCAGACTAGCACCGTGCAGTATTTT.

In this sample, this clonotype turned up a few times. CDR3 coding DNA: TGTGCCAGCAGCCAACAGGGGGGAGAGCAGTACTTC. Its protein product is CASSQQGGEQYF. The V and J genes are TRBV7-3 and TRBJ2-7; TRBD1 matches 8 bases. V gave up 5 bases and J gave up 7 bases; unmatched junction bases: 4. Germline lookup yields CDR1 SGHTA and CDR2 FQGTGA. This CDR3 contains 12 residues. The full variable domain, with the rest looked up from reference TRBV7-3 and TRBJ2-7, is GAGVSQTPSNKVTEKGKYVELRCDPISGHTALYWYRQSLGQGPEFLIYFQGTGAADDSGLPNDRFFAVRPEGSVSTLKIQRTERGDSAVYLCASSQQGGEQYFGPGTRLTVT.

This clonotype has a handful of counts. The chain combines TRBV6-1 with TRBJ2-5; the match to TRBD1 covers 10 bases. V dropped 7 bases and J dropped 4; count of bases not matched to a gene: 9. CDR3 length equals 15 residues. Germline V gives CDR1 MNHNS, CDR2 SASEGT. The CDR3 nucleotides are TGTGCCAGCACGGCGACAGGGGGCTGGGGAGAGACCCAGTACTTC. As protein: CASTATGGWGETQYF.

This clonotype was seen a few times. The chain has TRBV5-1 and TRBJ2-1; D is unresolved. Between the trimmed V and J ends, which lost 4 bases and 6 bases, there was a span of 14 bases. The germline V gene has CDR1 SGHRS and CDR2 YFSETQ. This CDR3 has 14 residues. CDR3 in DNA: TGCGCCAGCAGCGTTCCCCCCCAGATCAATGAGCAGTTCTTC. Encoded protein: CASSVPPQINEQFF.

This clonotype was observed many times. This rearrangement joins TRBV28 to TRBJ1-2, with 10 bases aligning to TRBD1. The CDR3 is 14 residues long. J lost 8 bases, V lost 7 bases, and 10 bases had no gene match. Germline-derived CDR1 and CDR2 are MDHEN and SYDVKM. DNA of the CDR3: TGTGCCAGCATCAGCCTCGGGACAGGGGTCGGCTACACCTTC. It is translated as CASISLGTGVGYTF.

Here the CDR3 DNA reads TGTGCCACCAGTGACCTAACGTCGGCCACCGGGGAGCTGTTTTTT. Translating it yields CATSDLTSATGELFF. V is TRBV24-1 and J is TRBJ2-2; no firm D call. V dropped 4 bases and J dropped 4 bases, with 12 bases sitting between them. The V gene's germline CDR1 is KGHDR and CDR2 SFDVKD. There are 15 residues in the CDR3.

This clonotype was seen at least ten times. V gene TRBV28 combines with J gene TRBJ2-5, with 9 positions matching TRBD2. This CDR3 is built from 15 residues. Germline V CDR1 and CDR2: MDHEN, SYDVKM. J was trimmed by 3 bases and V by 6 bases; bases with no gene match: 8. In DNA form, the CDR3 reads TGTGCCAGCAGAGGTAGCGGGAGAAATGAAGAGACCCAGTACTTC. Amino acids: CASRGSGRNEETQYF.